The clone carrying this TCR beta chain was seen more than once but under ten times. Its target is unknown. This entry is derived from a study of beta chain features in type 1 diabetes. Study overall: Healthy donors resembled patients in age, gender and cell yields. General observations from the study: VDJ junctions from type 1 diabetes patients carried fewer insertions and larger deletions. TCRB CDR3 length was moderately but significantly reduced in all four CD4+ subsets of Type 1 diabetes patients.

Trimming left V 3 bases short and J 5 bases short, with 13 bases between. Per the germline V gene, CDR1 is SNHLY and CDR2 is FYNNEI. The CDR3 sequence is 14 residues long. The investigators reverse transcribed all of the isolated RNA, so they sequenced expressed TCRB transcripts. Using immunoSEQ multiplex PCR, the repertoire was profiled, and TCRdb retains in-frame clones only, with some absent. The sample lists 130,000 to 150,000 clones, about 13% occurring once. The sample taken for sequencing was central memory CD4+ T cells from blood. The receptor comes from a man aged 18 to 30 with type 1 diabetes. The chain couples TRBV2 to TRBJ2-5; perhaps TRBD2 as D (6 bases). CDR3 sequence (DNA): TGTGCCAGCAGTGAGATGCCCGGAGGGGAGACCCAGTACTTC. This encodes CASSEMPGGETQYF.